This TCR beta chain was captured in a study of blood T cell repertoires in COVID-19. Germline values: CDR1 LGHNA, CDR2 YNFKEQ. The CDR3 has 14 amino acids. V gave up 1 base and J gave up 5 bases, with 11 bases separating them. Clones were sequenced by immunoSEQ multiplex PCR, and TCRdb holds only the in-frame ones, with some missing. The table lists about 23,000 clones, 94% of them singletons. This sequence joins TRBV4-2 and TRBJ1-1, with D maybe TRBD1 (5 bases). This TCR was recovered from a woman aged 50 to 65 with active COVID-19. The sample was peripheral blood. CDR3 protein: CASSQGQGWTEAFF. The DNA of the CDR3 is TGTGCCAGCAGCCAAGGGCAGGGATGGACTGAAGCTTTCTTT.